This is a list of T cell receptor beta chains from one sample in a study of blood T cell repertoires in COVID-19. Sequenced by immunoSEQ multiplex PCR; TCRdb stores in-frame clones only, minus some. This table has around 130,000 clones, 84% appearing once. Sequenced material: peripheral blood. These receptor sequences come from an elderly woman with acute or convalescent COVID-19. Each CDR3 is given with its conserved first and last residue. The D gene is left open where the match is weak. The size of a clone is reported for some rows only, either as once, few or many, or as a class for expanded clones.

V	size	D	J	DNA	CDR3
TRBV4-3	.	TRBD1	TRBJ2-7	TGCGCCAGCAGCCCAGCTAGGGGGCGGTACGAGCAGTACTTC	CASSPARGRYEQYF
TRBV7-8	.	TRBD2	TRBJ2-3	TGTGCCAGCAGCCCTAGGACTAGCGGGGGGTCAGATACGCAGTATTTT	CASSPRTSGGSDTQYF
TRBV2	.	TRBD2	TRBJ2-7	TGTGCCAGCATGGCGGGGGGGGATCTCCTCTACGAGCAGTACTTC	CASMAGGDLLYEQYF
TRBV5-1	.	.	TRBJ2-5	TGCGCCAGCAGCTCATATAGGACGGGAGAGGAGACCCAGTACTTC	CASSSYRTGEETQYF
TRBV19	.	TRBD2	TRBJ2-7	TGTGCCAGTAGTATGTTCCTGAGCGGGAGTCCTTCGTACGAGCAGTACTTC	CASSMFLSGSPSYEQYF
TRBV11-2	.	.	TRBJ1-5	TGTGCCAGCAGCTCGACTTCAGGGGAGAGGCATTTT	CASSSTSGERHF
TRBV4-3	.	TRBD1	TRBJ2-4	TGCGCCAGCAGCCAAGAAGAGGACAGGTCAGCCAAAAACATTCAGTACTTC	CASSQEEDRSAKNIQYF
TRBV3-1/TRBV3-2	.	.	TRBJ2-7	TGTGCCAGCAGCCCTAAAGGGGGAATCTACGAGCAGTACTTC	CASSPKGGIYEQYF
TRBV5-1	.	TRBD1	TRBJ1-4	TGCGCCAGCAGCTGGAGGACAGGGGGAACTAATGAAAAACTGTTTTTT	CASSWRTGGTNEKLFF
TRBV5-5	.	.	TRBJ1-5	TGTGCCAGCAGCTTCTGGGGGGATAGCAGTAATCAGCCCCAGCATTTT	CASSFWGDSSNQPQHF
TRBV30	.	.	TRBJ1-2	TGTGCCTGGAGCCCCGGGACTTATGGCTACACCTTC	CAWSPGTYGYTF
TRBV7-2	.	.	TRBJ2-7	TGTGCCAGCAGCTTAGCACAGAGTCCTTCCTACGAGCAGTACTTC	CASSLAQSPSYEQYF
TRBV3-1/TRBV3-2	.	TRBD1	TRBJ1-5	TGTGCCAGCAGCCAACGACAGGGGACTCAGCCCCAGCATTTT	CASSQRQGTQPQHF
TRBV7-2	.	TRBD1	TRBJ2-1	TGTGCCAGCAGCTTAGGCGGGACAGGTATATACAATGAGCAGTTCTTC	CASSLGGTGIYNEQFF
TRBV13	once	TRBD2	TRBJ2-1	TGTGCCAGCAGCTGGGTAGGGACTAGCGGGCTTTTCTCCTACAATGAGCAGTTCTTC	CASSWVGTSGLFSYNEQFF
TRBV1	.	.	TRBJ1-5	TGCACCAGCCCATCGGGACAGAAACCGGATCAGCCCCAGCATTTT	CTSPSGQKPDQPQHF
TRBV5-6	.	.	TRBJ2-7	TGTGCCAGCAGCTCTATCGCGGCCTACGAGCAGTACTTC	CASSSIAAYEQYF
TRBV5-1	few	.	TRBJ1-2	TGCGCCAGCAGCTTCTCAACAGCCAACTATGGCTACACCTTC	CASSFSTANYGYTF
TRBV7-9	.	TRBD1	TRBJ2-7	TGTGCCAGCAGCTTGGCGGCAGGGGGCTCATACGAGCAGTACTTC	CASSLAAGGSYEQYF
TRBV3-1/TRBV3-2	.	.	TRBJ2-6	TGTGCCAGCAGCCAAGATCTGAGTGGGGCCAACGTCCTGACTTTC	CASSQDLSGANVLTF
TRBV5-8	.	.	TRBJ1-4	TGTGCCAGCAGCGAGGAGGGCCCTGGTGAAAAACTGTTTTTT	CASSEEGPGEKLFF
TRBV2	.	.	TRBJ2-3	TGTGCCAGCAGTAGAGAACAGGGAAGGACAGATACGCAGTATTTT	CASSREQGRTDTQYF
TRBV29-1	many	.	TRBJ2-5	TGCAGCGCTCGGAGTTCTCAAGAGACCCAGTACTTC	CSARSSQETQYF
TRBV18	.	.	TRBJ2-5	TGTGCCAGCTCACCACCCGGGGAGACCCAGTACTTC	CASSPPGETQYF
TRBV3-1/TRBV3-2	.	TRBD1	TRBJ2-3	TGTGCCAGCAGCCTAGGACAGGGGACCGATACGCAGTATTTT	CASSLGQGTDTQYF
TRBV6-5	.	.	TRBJ2-2	TGTGCCAGCAGGCCGACGGGCACCGGGGAGCTGTTTTTT	CASRPTGTGELFF
TRBV7-7	.	.	TRBJ2-7	TGTGCCAGCAGCTGCGATCAGGGATCGTCCTACGAGCAGTACTTC	CASSCDQGSSYEQYF
TRBV4-3	.	.	TRBJ2-7	TGCGCCAGCAGCCAAGCAGGGAGGAGCGGCGAGCAGTACTTC	CASSQAGRSGEQYF
TRBV14	.	TRBD1	TRBJ1-6	TGTGCCAGCAGCCAAGATCTACAGGGGTGGAATTCACCCCTCCACTTT	CASSQDLQGWNSPLHF
TRBV30	.	.	TRBJ1-2	TGTGCCTGGAGTGGGGGCAGTGGCTACACCTTC	CAWSGGSGYTF
TRBV3-1/TRBV3-2	.	TRBD2	TRBJ2-1	TGTGCCAGCAGCCCAGGACTAGCGGGAGTTTTATTCTTC	CASSPGLAGVLFF
TRBV19	.	.	TRBJ1-1	TGTGCCAGTAGCCACGCCCGGGCAGGGCCCCTGAACACTGAAGCTTTCTTT	CASSHARAGPLNTEAFF
TRBV12-3/TRBV12-4	.	.	TRBJ1-2	TGTGCCAGCAGTTTTCAGGGGTATGGCTACACCTTC	CASSFQGYGYTF
TRBV29-1	.	.	TRBJ2-7	TGCAGCGTTGAGGCGGACTCCTACGAGCAGTACTTC	CSVEADSYEQYF
TRBV9	.	.	TRBJ2-5	TGTGCCAGCAGTGCCGGAGCGAACCAAGAGACCCAGTACTTC	CASSAGANQETQYF
TRBV4-1	.	TRBD2	TRBJ2-1	TGCGCCAGCAGCCCCCGGACTAGCGGGAGAATTTCCTACAATGAGCAGTTCTTC	CASSPRTSGRISYNEQFF
TRBV7-2	once	TRBD2	TRBJ2-3	TGTGCCAGCAGCTTAGCGACTAGCGGAGTCACAGATACGCAGTATTTT	CASSLATSGVTDTQYF
TRBV5-1	.	.	TRBJ2-7	TGCGCCAGCAGCCCGAGCCCGCAAAACTACGAGCAGTACTTC	CASSPSPQNYEQYF
TRBV7-2	.	.	TRBJ2-3	TGTGCCAGCAGCTTGATCGGAGACACAGATACGCAGTATTTT	CASSLIGDTDTQYF
TRBV7-9	few	.	TRBJ1-6	TGTGCCAGCAGCTTTCGAGGGATCTATAATTCACCCCTCCACTTT	CASSFRGIYNSPLHF
TRBV29-1	.	TRBD2	TRBJ2-1	TGCAGCGTTCCCGCTCTAGCGGGAGGGCCCGGTAGAGGTGAGCAGTTCTTC	CSVPALAGGPGRGEQFF
TRBV9	.	TRBD1	TRBJ2-3	TGTGCCAGCAGCGGACACCTGGACAGGGGGGCGCAACAACCTAGCACAGATACGCAGTATTTT	CASSGHLDRGAQQPSTDTQYF
TRBV15	.	.	TRBJ1-5	TGTGCCACCAGCAGTAGACAGCGCAATCAGCCCCAGCATTTT	CATSSRQRNQPQHF
TRBV5-1	.	TRBD1	TRBJ1-3	TGCGCCAGCAGCCCGGGGACAGGGGCAAACACCATATATTTT	CASSPGTGANTIYF
TRBV5-1	.	TRBD1	TRBJ1-4	TGCGCCAGCAGCAGCCGACAGGGGGGGAATGAAAAACTGTTTTTT	CASSSRQGGNEKLFF
TRBV9	.	.	TRBJ1-1	TGTGCCAGCTCGGGGAGAGGGAACACTGAAGCTTTCTTT	CASSGRGNTEAFF
TRBV5-1	.	.	TRBJ1-2	TGCGCCAGCAGCTGGGGGCCGGGTCTTGGAGAAGGCTACACCTTC	CASSWGPGLGEGYTF
TRBV7-8	.	TRBD2	TRBJ2-1	TGTGCCAGCAGCTTAGTACCTGCCGCGGGGGTGGCCTCCTACAATGAGCAGTTCTTC	CASSLVPAAGVASYNEQFF
TRBV7-2	.	.	TRBJ2-3	TGTGCCAGCAGCCCGAGGACTGGCACAGATACGCAGTATTTT	CASSPRTGTDTQYF